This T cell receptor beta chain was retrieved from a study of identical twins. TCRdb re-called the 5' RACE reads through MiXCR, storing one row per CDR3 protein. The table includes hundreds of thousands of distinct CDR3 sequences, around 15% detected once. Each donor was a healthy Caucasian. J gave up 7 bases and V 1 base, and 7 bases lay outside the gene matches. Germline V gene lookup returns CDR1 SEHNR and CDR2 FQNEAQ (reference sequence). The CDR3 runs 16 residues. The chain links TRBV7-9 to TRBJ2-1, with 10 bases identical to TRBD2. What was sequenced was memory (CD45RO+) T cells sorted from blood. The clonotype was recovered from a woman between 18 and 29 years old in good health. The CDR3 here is CASSLGAGGPVNEQFF. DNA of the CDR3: TGTGCCAGCAGCTTAGGAGCGGGAGGGCCGGTGAATGAGCAGTTCTTC.